This T cell receptor (beta chain) was observed in a study of T cell changes during pregnancy in multiple sclerosis. Only in-frame clones appear in the TCRdb table, and some are missing; sequencing was by immunoSEQ multiplex PCR. The data contain 30,000 to 35,000 clones, 89% of them singletons. The germline CDR1 and CDR2 sequences are SEHNR and FQNEAQ (reference sequence). The CDR3 has 15 residues. Unmatched junction bases numbered 9, after V lost 5 bases and J lost 3 bases. The sequences come from CD8+ T cells from peripheral blood mononuclear cells, collected in the second trimester of pregnancy. The rearrangement links TRBV7-9 to TRBJ2-7, with TRBD2 identical over 8 bases. The sequence came from a female donor with multiple sclerosis, enrolled in a pregnancy study. CDR3 in amino acids: CASSPSSGSHYEQYF. The CDR3 nucleotides are TGTGCCAGCAGCCCCTCCAGCGGGAGTCACTACGAGCAGTACTTC.